Included here is one TCR beta chain sequence, with context. No antigen is known for it. Produced via immunoSEQ multiplex PCR; TCRdb's table is partial and in-frame only. The table lists about 9,200 clones, roughly 79% of them singletons. This entry comes from a study of somatic mutations in cytotoxic T cells in rheumatoid arthritis. The study, taken as a whole, reports: Age was associated with higher CD8+ clonality in rheumatoid arthritis patients, not in healthy controls. CD8+ T-cell clonality did not differ significantly between rheumatoid arthritis patients and age-matched healthy controls.

CDR1 and CDR2 from the germline V gene are LNHDA and SQIVND (reference sequence). The CDR3 is made up of 15 amino acids. V was trimmed by 1 base and J by 6 bases, leaving 13 bases between them. Input material: CD8+ T cells sorted from blood. This TCR came from an adult with rheumatoid arthritis. The chain is built from TRBV19 and TRBJ2-1; maybe TRBD1 (6 bases). The chain's CDR3 is CASSIGQAAPNEQFF. The CDR3 coding sequence is TGTGCCAGTAGTATAGGACAGGCGGCTCCCAATGAGCAGTTCTTC.